The entry that follows covers one T cell receptor beta chain sequence. The CDR3 covers 14 residues. Germline V gene data show CDR1 as MNHEY and CDR2 as SMNVEV (reference sequence). The V and J ends lost 5 bases and 5 bases respectively, with 15 bases between them. These data originate in a study of blood T cell repertoires in COVID-19. The data were produced by immunoSEQ multiplex PCR, yet TCRdb's version contains in-frame clones alone and is incomplete. Of around 190,000 clones in the sample, about nine tenths were seen once. The specimen sequenced was peripheral blood. This chain links TRBV27 with TRBJ2-5; possible D gene TRBD1, 6 bases. The sequence came from a man aged 70-80 years with active or convalescent COVID-19. The CDR3 loop is CASSTRTGSETQYF. CDR3 coding DNA: TGTGCCAGCAGTACCCGAACAGGGTCTGAGACCCAGTACTTC.